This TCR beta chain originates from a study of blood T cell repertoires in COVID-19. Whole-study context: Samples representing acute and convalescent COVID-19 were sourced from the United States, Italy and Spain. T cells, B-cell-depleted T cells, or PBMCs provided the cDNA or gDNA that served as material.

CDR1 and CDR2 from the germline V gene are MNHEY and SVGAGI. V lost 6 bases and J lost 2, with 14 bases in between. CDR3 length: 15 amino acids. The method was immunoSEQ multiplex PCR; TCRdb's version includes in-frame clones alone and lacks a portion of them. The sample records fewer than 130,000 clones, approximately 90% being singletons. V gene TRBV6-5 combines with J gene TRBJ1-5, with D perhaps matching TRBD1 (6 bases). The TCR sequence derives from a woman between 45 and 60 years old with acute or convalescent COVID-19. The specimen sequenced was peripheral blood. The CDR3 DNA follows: TGTGCCAGCAGAAACAGGGTGGATGGCAATCAGCCCCAGCATTTT. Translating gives CASRNRVDGNQPQHF.